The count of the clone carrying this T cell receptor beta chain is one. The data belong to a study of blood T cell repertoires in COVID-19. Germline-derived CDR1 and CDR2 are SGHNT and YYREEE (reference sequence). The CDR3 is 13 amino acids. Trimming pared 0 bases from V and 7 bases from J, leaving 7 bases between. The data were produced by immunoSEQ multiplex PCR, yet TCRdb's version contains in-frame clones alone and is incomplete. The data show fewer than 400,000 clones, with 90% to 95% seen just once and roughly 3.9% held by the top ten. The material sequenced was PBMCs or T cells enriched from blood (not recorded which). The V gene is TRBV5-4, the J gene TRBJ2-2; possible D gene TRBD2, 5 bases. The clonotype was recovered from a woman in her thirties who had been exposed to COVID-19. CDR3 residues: CASSLADFGELFF. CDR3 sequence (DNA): TGTGCCAGCAGCTTGGCGGACTTCGGGGAGCTGTTTTTT.